Described below is a single T cell receptor beta chain sequence and its context. What it binds is not known. With 60 Vbeta and 13 Jbeta primers, the PCR was carried out. The method was immunoSEQ multiplex PCR; TCRdb's version includes in-frame clones alone and lacks a portion of them. The repertoire holds some 100,000 clones, with around 75% as singletons. This sample is part of a study of cytomegalovirus exposure and HLA in healthy donors. Overall study results and limits: In terms of immune exposure information, only CMV serostatus was available.

Germline V lookup: CDR1 SEHNR, CDR2 FQNEAQ (reference sequence). Trimming pared 5 bases from V and 3 bases from J, leaving 20 bases between. This CDR3 is 16 amino acids long. This chain connects TRBV7-9 to TRBJ2-7, with a tentative D call TRBD2 (6 bases). This TCR derives from a woman between 18 and 30 years old in good health and CMV-seropositive. The sequencing input was PBMCs. The CDR3: CASSGVRRDWSYEQYF. In DNA, the CDR3 is TGTGCCAGCAGCGGGGTCAGGCGGGACTGGAGCTACGAGCAGTACTTC.